Below are 30 T cell receptor beta chains sequenced from a single sample in a study of cytomegalovirus exposure and HLA in healthy donors. Libraries were prepared by immunoSEQ multiplex PCR; TCRdb keeps only in-frame clonotypes and omits some of them. The repertoire consists of about 130,000 clones, with 94% occurring once and the leading ten covering 1.5% to 2%. Input material: PBMCs. The receptors derive from a man younger than 35 in good health and CMV-seropositive.

This chain links TRBV28 with TRBJ2-7; 8 positions match TRBD1. V lost 8 bases, J lost 0 bases, and 3 bases stayed unmatched. CDR3 length: 13 residues. CDR1 and CDR2 from the germline V gene are MDHEN and SYDVKM. CDR3 sequence reads: CASQDRASYEQYF. CDR3 DNA: TGTGCCAGCCAGGACAGGGCCTCCTACGAGCAGTACTTC.

The chain employs TRBV5-1 and TRBJ1-4; D remains unclear. CDR1 SGHRS and CDR2 YFSETQ come from the germline V gene. CDR3 size: 16 residues. The ends were cut back, 0 bases at V and 0 bases at J, with 9 bases in the middle. As DNA, the CDR3 is TGCGCCAGCAGCTTGGAGTCCTACCCAACTAATGAAAAACTGTTTTTT. It codes for CASSLESYPTNEKLFF.

The gene calls are TRBV21-1 and TRBJ2-7; the table's D call, TRBD2, has no DNA check behind it. TRBV21-1 is termed a pseudogene. The CDR3 is 16 residues long. Written as DNA, the CDR3 is TGTGCCAGCAGCGCAATTTCGGGGGGAACCTCCTACGAGCAGTACTTC. Its translation: CASSAISGGTSYEQYF.

The V gene is TRBV7-3, the J gene TRBJ2-2; D remains ambiguous. From germline, CDR1 is SGHTA and CDR2 FQGTGA. Trimming took off 5 bases at V and 3 bases at J, with 7 bases between the two ends. The CDR3 loop spans 13 amino acids. Here the CDR3 reads CASSLSHTGELFF. The DNA for the CDR3 is TGTGCCAGCAGCCTTAGTCACACCGGGGAGCTGTTTTTT.

The chain combines TRBV10-2 with TRBJ2-7; D is perhaps TRBD2 (5 bases). This CDR3 is built from 14 residues. Germline-derived CDR1 and CDR2 are WSHSY and SAAADI. The V end was cut by 8 bases, the J end by 2 bases, with 16 bases between. This CDR3 reads CASGAWEMAYEQYF. In nucleotides, the CDR3 is TGCGCCAGCGGCGCCTGGGAGATGGCCTACGAGCAGTACTTC.

The gene calls are TRBV27 and TRBJ1-2; D may be TRBD1 (6 bases). The CDR3 is 15 amino acids. The germline V gene encodes CDR1 MNHEY and CDR2 SMNVEV (reference sequence). V was shortened by 0 bases and J by 8 bases, with 16 bases between the two germline ends. CDR3 sequence reads: CASSLSPLRGSGYTF. CDR3 DNA: TGTGCCAGCAGTTTATCACCCCTCAGGGGTAGCGGCTACACCTTC.

V gene TRBV2 combines with J gene TRBJ1-5; D ambiguous. Germline values: CDR1 SNHLY, CDR2 FYNNEI. This CDR3 has 15 residues. With 6 bases removed from V and 3 bases from J, the gap between germline ends came to 15 bases. The CDR3, as DNA: TGTGCCAGCAGCGCAGTTGGTCAGGTCAATCAGCCCCAGCATTTT. Amino acid sequence: CASSAVGQVNQPQHF.

The chain links TRBV5-1 to TRBJ2-2; possibly TRBD1 for D (6 bases). This CDR3 has 17 amino acids. The germline V gene has CDR1 SGHRS and CDR2 YFSETQ. Trimming took 0 bases from V and 0 from J, leaving 12 bases between them. The DNA for the CDR3 is TGCGCCAGCAGCTTGGGGCCCGGGACAACGAACACCGGGGAGCTGTTTTTT. It specifies CASSLGPGTTNTGELFF.

The rearrangement joins TRBV27 to TRBJ1-4; D remains ambiguous. Per the germline V gene, CDR1 is MNHEY and CDR2 is SMNVEV (reference sequence). The CDR3 totals 15 residues. The V and J ends lost 5 bases and 1 base respectively, with 11 bases between them. CDR3 region: CASSKEVKTNEKLFF. DNA of the CDR3: TGTGCCAGCAGTAAAGAGGTCAAAACTAATGAAAAACTGTTTTTT.

In the case of this clone: This same CDR3 is encoded by further DNA sequences in the sample. The chain is built from TRBV18 and TRBJ1-1, with unresolved D. V lost 1 base and J 1 base, leaving 7 bases between the germline ends. CDR1 and CDR2 from the germline V gene are KGHSH and LQKENI. The CDR3 extends over 14 amino acids. The CDR3 bases are TGTGCCAGCTCACCACTATCGGGGAACACTGAAGCTTTCTTT. Residues: CASSPLSGNTEAFF.

The chain is built from TRBV5-1 and TRBJ2-5; no definite D call. Trimming pared 4 bases from V and 5 bases from J, leaving 12 bases between. The germline gives CDR1 SGHRS, CDR2 YFSETQ. The CDR3 runs 13 residues. CDR3 region: CASSRGSRETQYF. In DNA, the CDR3 is TGCGCCAGCAGCCGAGGAAGTAGGGAGACCCAGTACTTC.

In this sample, this clone turned up once. The chain recombines TRBV10-1 with TRBJ1-1; TRBD1 agrees at 10 bases. CDR1 is WNHNN and CDR2 is SYGVQD in the germline V gene (reference sequence). The CDR3 length is 15 residues. The ends lost 3 bases at V and 5 bases at J; junction bases unmatched: 6. The CDR3 spells CASSDQRTGGTEAFF. The CDR3 DNA sequence: TGCGCCAGCAGTGATCAGAGGACAGGGGGGACTGAAGCTTTCTTT.

V usage is TRBV21-1 and J usage is TRBJ1-1; the table gives TRBD1 as D, unverified against the DNA. TRBV21-1 is listed as a pseudogene. The CDR3 length is 16 residues. This CDR3 is CASSKVGTAENTEAFF. For the CDR3, the DNA is TGTGCCAGCAGCAAAGTGGGGACAGCTGAGAACACTGAAGCTTTCTTT.

The chain links TRBV7-9 to TRBJ2-7, with D maybe TRBD1 (6 bases). The germline V gene has CDR1 SEHNR and CDR2 FQNEAQ (reference sequence). This CDR3 contains 16 residues. V dropped 5 bases and J dropped 0 bases, with 17 bases sitting between them. The CDR3 DNA reads as TGTGCCAGCAGCGCAGCTACAGGGTTGAGCTCCTACGAGCAGTACTTC. It specifies CASSAATGLSSYEQYF.

This clone was seen a single time. The chain couples TRBV20-1 to TRBJ2-1, with TRBD2 identical over 11 bases. CDR3 length: 11 amino acids. V shed 8 bases, J shed 10 bases, and the junction held 4 bases outside the gene matches. Germline lookup yields CDR1 DFQATT and CDR2 SNEGSKA (reference sequence). The CDR3 bases are TGCAGTTTAGCGGGAGGGCACGAGCAGTTCTTC. This sequence encodes CSLAGGHEQFF.

This clone has only a few counts. J is TRBJ2-1 and V is TRBV11-2, with 8 bases that match TRBD2. The germline V gene encodes CDR1 SGHAT and CDR2 FQNNGV. V lost 2 bases to trimming and J lost 9 bases; unmatched junction nucleotides: 9. This CDR3 region has 15 residues. The CDR3: CASSLSGTSLGEQFF. CDR3 sequence (DNA): TGTGCCAGCAGCTTAAGCGGGACTAGTCTTGGTGAGCAGTTCTTC.

This clone has just one count. The gene calls are TRBV2 and TRBJ2-2; D ambiguous. With 6 bases removed from V and 1 base from J, the gap between germline ends came to 9 bases. This CDR3 region has 14 residues. Looked up from germline, CDR1 is SNHLY and CDR2 is FYNNEI. The CDR3 DNA reads as TGTGCCAGCAGGATGCGACAGAACACCGGGGAGCTGTTTTTT. It translates to CASRMRQNTGELFF.

The V and J genes are TRBV27 and TRBJ2-5; 8 positions agree with TRBD1. Per germline, CDR1 MNHEY and CDR2 SMNVEV (reference sequence). J lost 3 bases, V lost 6 bases, and 6 bases had no gene match. The CDR3 spans 14 residues. CDR3 DNA: TGTGCCAGCAGACCAGGGGGCGCGGAAGAGACCCAGTACTTC. It is translated as CASRPGGAEETQYF.

The rearrangement links TRBV29-1 to TRBJ2-5; D is possibly TRBD2 (5 bases). V lost 0 bases to trimming and J lost 7 bases, with 21 bases between them. This CDR3 spans 16 amino acids. In germline, CDR1 is SQVTM, CDR2 ANQGSEA. The CDR3 spells CSVEDWAENGGGTQYF. The CDR3 DNA follows: TGCAGCGTTGAAGATTGGGCGGAGAACGGCGGAGGGACCCAGTACTTC.

The rearrangement links TRBV14 to TRBJ2-2; 13 nucleotides match TRBD2. The germline CDR1 and CDR2 sequences are SGHDN and FVKESK. V was pared by 6 bases and J by 2 bases, with 0 bases of the junction left unmatched. This CDR3 region has 15 residues. This CDR3 is CASRGLAGNTGELFF. CDR3 DNA sequence: TGTGCCAGCAGGGGACTAGCGGGAAACACCGGGGAGCTGTTTTTT.

The chain has TRBV28 and TRBJ2-2, with 9 bases identical to TRBD1. V shed 6 bases and J 4 bases; nucleotides not matched to a gene: 6. Germline loops: CDR1 MDHEN, CDR2 SYDVKM. The CDR3 is 15 amino acids. CDR3 sequence (DNA): TGTGCCAGCAGCCTGTTGACAGGGGGCACCGGGGAGCTGTTTTTT. This translates into CASSLLTGGTGELFF.

The chain employs TRBV6-5 and TRBJ1-2; 7 nucleotides align to TRBD1. The CDR3 consists of 15 residues. Trimming cost V 5 bases and J 8 bases; bases outside gene matches: 14. Germline loops: CDR1 MNHEY, CDR2 SVGAGI. Written as DNA, the CDR3 is TGTGCCAGCAGTACCCAAAAGACAGGGAGTAGGGGCTACACCTTC. Translated: CASSTQKTGSRGYTF.

The chain has TRBV5-1 and TRBJ2-1; tentative D call: TRBD1 (6 bases). The CDR3 sequence is 15 residues long. The germline V gene encodes CDR1 SGHRS and CDR2 YFSETQ. Trimming pared 5 bases from V and 1 base from J, leaving 13 bases between. CDR3 nucleotides: TGCGCCAGCAGTTCGGACAGTAATTCCTACAATGAGCAGTTCTTC. Translating gives CASSSDSNSYNEQFF.

The chain employs TRBV4-2 and TRBJ2-7, with TRBD1 identical over 8 bases. The CDR3 loop spans 15 amino acids. The V gene end was trimmed by 3 bases and the J gene end by 2 bases; junction bases not matched to a gene: 6. Germline loops: CDR1 LGHNA, CDR2 YNFKEQ. The CDR3 is CASSHWGTGTYEQYF. CDR3 DNA: TGTGCCAGCAGCCACTGGGGGACAGGTACCTACGAGCAGTACTTC.

J is TRBJ1-1 and V is TRBV28; D is undetermined. The CDR3 runs to 14 residues. The V gene's germline CDR1 is MDHEN and CDR2 SYDVKM. The V gene lost 2 bases and the J gene lost 0 bases, with 7 bases spanning the gap. The CDR3 sequence: CASSLMTMNTEAFF. CDR3 coding DNA: TGTGCCAGCAGTTTAATGACTATGAACACTGAAGCTTTCTTT.

The V gene is TRBV11-2, the J gene TRBJ2-7; 11 nucleotides match TRBD2. V was clipped by 0 bases and J by 5 bases; unmatched bases: 12. Germline values: CDR1 SGHAT, CDR2 FQNNGV. The CDR3 contains 18 residues. The CDR3 DNA reads as TGTGCCAGCAGCTTAGATGCACCCGACACTAGCGGGAGCCACGAGCAGTACTTC. The encoded protein is CASSLDAPDTSGSHEQYF.

J is TRBJ2-4 and V is TRBV2, with 8 bases fitting TRBD1. The CDR3 has 16 residues. V was clipped by 8 bases and J by 2 bases; unmatched bases: 11. CDR1 and CDR2 (germline): SNHLY, FYNNEI. As DNA, the CDR3 is TGTGCCAGCGGGGTGGACAGGGAACAGACCAAAAACATTCAGTACTTC. As protein: CASGVDREQTKNIQYF.

The chain joins TRBV5-1 to TRBJ1-3; 8 bases fit TRBD1. Germline V gene lookup returns CDR1 SGHRS and CDR2 YFSETQ. The trim removed 4 bases at V and 4 bases at J, leaving 4 bases unmatched. This CDR3 has 14 residues. As DNA, the CDR3 is TGCGCCAGCAGCGACACAGGGGGAGGAAACACCATATATTTT. Its protein is CASSDTGGGNTIYF. Filled out from reference TRBV5-1 and TRBJ1-3, the complete variable domain reads KAGVTQTPRYLIKTRGQQVTLSCSPISGHRSVSWYQQTPGQGLQFLFEYFSETQRNKGNFPGRFSGRQFSNSRSEMNVSTLELGDSALYLCASSDTGGGNTIYFGEGSWLTVV.

The chain has TRBV4-1 and TRBJ2-7; D is possibly TRBD2 (5 bases). V lost 0 bases and J 0 bases, leaving 9 bases between the germline ends. Germline-derived CDR1 and CDR2 are MGHRA and YSYEKL. This CDR3 has 15 amino acids. CDR3 loop: CASSQDPSLSYEQYF. The CDR3 DNA sequence: TGCGCCAGCAGCCAAGATCCTAGCCTCTCCTACGAGCAGTACTTC.

The V call is TRBV15, the J call TRBJ1-2, with a possible D match to TRBD1 (5 bases). The germline V and J ends were trimmed by 3 bases and 6 bases, with 17 bases remaining between them. This CDR3 comprises 15 residues. CDR1 LNHNV and CDR2 YYDKDF come from the germline V gene (reference sequence). The CDR3 here is CATSRGLSGRDGYTF. The CDR3 region has the DNA TGTGCCACCAGCAGGGGTCTTTCTGGCAGGGATGGCTACACCTTC.